This is a list of T cell receptor beta chains from one sample in a study of shared clonotypes between healthy human individuals. Sequenced by immunoSEQ multiplex PCR; TCRdb stores in-frame clones only, minus some. The sample contains roughly 2 million clones, 85% to 95% of which appear only once. The sample consisted of naive CD4+ T cells sorted from blood. These receptors were taken from a man aged 18 to 29 in good health. Each CDR3 is given with its conserved first and last residue. D genes are given only for firm matches. Not every row has a clone size; where given, it reads once, few, many or a size class.

NA	TRBV10-3	TRBD1	TRBJ2-7	TGTGCCATCGGGGGACAGGGGTCCTACGAGCAGTACTTC	CAIGGQGSYEQYF
NA	TRBV5-1	TRBD1	TRBJ2-7	TGCGCCAGCAGCCTGGAGGACAGGTCCTACGAGCAGTACTTC	CASSLEDRSYEQYF
NA	TRBV4-1	TRBD1	TRBJ1-2	TGCGCCAGCAGCCAGGACAGGGAGACGTCGTTAGATGGCTACACCTTC	CASSQDRETSLDGYTF
NA	TRBV6-5	NA	TRBJ1-5	TGTGCCAGCAGTTACCGACAGGCCAATCAGCCCCAGCATTTT	CASSYRQANQPQHF
NA	TRBV27	TRBD1	TRBJ1-1	TGTGCCAGCAGTACCGTGGACAGGGGGATTGAGAACACTGAAGCTTTCTTT	CASSTVDRGIENTEAFF
NA	TRBV18	NA	TRBJ2-5	TGTGCCAGCTTACCGGGACTCCAAGAGACCCAGTACTTC	CASLPGLQETQYF
once	TRBV18	TRBD1	TRBJ2-7	TGTGCCAGCTCACTCCAGGGGGCGCGGTACGAGCAGTACTTC	CASSLQGARYEQYF
NA	TRBV6-1	NA	TRBJ1-3	TGTGCCAGCACCTCACCAGGGGAGAGCACCATATATTTT	CASTSPGESTIYF
NA	TRBV7-2	NA	TRBJ1-5	TGTGCCAGCAGCCTGCGGCCGGCGGATCAGCCCCAGCATTTT	CASSLRPADQPQHF
NA	TRBV30	NA	TRBJ2-5	TGTGCCTGGAGTCTGGGCTTCCAAGAGACCCAGTACTTC	CAWSLGFQETQYF
NA	TRBV6-1	NA	TRBJ1-6	TGTGCCAGCCGACGCGAGTCTAATTCACCCCTCCACTTT	CASRRESNSPLHF
NA	TRBV4-1	NA	TRBJ2-5	TGCGCCAGCAGCCAAGTGTTACGGGAGACCCAGTACTTC	CASSQVLRETQYF
NA	TRBV6-1	NA	TRBJ1-5	TGTGCCAGCAGTGAAATGGGGGTTTCAAATCAGCCCCAGCATTTT	CASSEMGVSNQPQHF
few	TRBV29-1	TRBD1	TRBJ1-1	TGCAGCGCCGGGACAGGGAACACTGAAGCTTTCTTT	CSAGTGNTEAFF
NA	TRBV9	TRBD1	TRBJ2-5	TGTGCCAGCAGCGGACAGGGTTCTGGTGAGACCCAGTACTTC	CASSGQGSGETQYF
few	TRBV7-8	TRBD2	TRBJ2-5	TGTGCCAGCAGCCTGGGACTAGCGGGAACGTACCAAGAGACCCAGTACTTC	CASSLGLAGTYQETQYF